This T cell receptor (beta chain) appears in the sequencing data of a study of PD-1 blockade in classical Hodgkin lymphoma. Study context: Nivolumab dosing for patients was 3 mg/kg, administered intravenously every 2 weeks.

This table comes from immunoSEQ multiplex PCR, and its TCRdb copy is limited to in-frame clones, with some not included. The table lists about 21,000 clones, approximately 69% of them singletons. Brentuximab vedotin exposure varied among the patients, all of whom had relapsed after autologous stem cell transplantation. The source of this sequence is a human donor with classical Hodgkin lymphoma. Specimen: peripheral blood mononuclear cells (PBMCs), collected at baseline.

In DNA form, the CDR3 reads TGTGCCAGCAGCCAAAACACAGATACGCAGTATTTT. Amino acids: CASSQNTDTQYF. The V gene is TRBV14, the J gene TRBJ2-3; D is ambiguous. Trimming shortened V by 2 bases and J by 2 bases, and 2 bases separated the two germline ends. In germline, CDR1 is SGHDN, CDR2 FVKESK. The CDR3 totals 12 residues.